This record looks at one T cell receptor beta chain sequence and its context. The junction and the germline gene differ at one end; a read error may be behind it. The record originates from a study of blood T cell repertoires in COVID-19. Study-wide context: Sites in the United States, Italy and Spain provided acute and convalescent COVID-19 samples. Nucleic acid was either cDNA or gDNA, and it came from T cells, B-cell-depleted T cells, or PBMCs.

Authors' methods: From reference gene primer amplification, estimates of nucleated cell counts were derived. The assay was immunoSEQ multiplex PCR, and TCRdb's table has in-frame clones only and misses some. D and trimming come from the DNA, and the V and J calls and clone size come from that table. The table records more than 300,000 clones, around 87% of them present only once. In Seattle, patients joined the study during active infection and were tracked longitudinally. The germline CDR1 and CDR2 sequences are LGHDT and YNNKEL (reference sequence). The CDR3 loop spans 13 amino acids. Sequencing was performed on peripheral blood. This sequence joins TRBV3-1 (or the pseudogene TRBV3-2) and TRBJ2-3; 8 positions match TRBD2. This receptor was taken from a woman aged 25-40 years with COVID-19, enrolled during active disease. In nucleotides, the CDR3 is TGTGTCAGCAGCGGGAGTGGGACAGATACGCAGTATTTT. Translating gives CVSSGSGTDTQYF.